This T cell receptor (beta chain) was recorded in a study of blood T cell repertoires in COVID-19. At the level of the study: Sample material is recorded as cDNA or gDNA derived from T cells, B-cell-depleted T cells, or PBMCs.

Some clones are missing from TCRdb's copy, which holds only in-frame ones; the method was immunoSEQ multiplex PCR. Of some 110,000 clones in the sample, 82% were seen once. This clone was seen once. The trim removed 3 bases at V and 6 bases at J, leaving 9 bases unmatched. Germline V lookup: CDR1 SGHTA, CDR2 FQGNSA. This CDR3 has 15 residues. This rearrangement joins TRBV7-2 to TRBJ2-7; 9 bases are a match to TRBD1. The sample taken for sequencing was peripheral blood. This clonotype originated in an older woman with acute or convalescent COVID-19. Here the CDR3 DNA reads TGTGCCAGCAGCTTGTTCCCGGGACAGGGAGGCGAGCAGTACGTC. Translating gives CASSLFPGQGGEQYV.